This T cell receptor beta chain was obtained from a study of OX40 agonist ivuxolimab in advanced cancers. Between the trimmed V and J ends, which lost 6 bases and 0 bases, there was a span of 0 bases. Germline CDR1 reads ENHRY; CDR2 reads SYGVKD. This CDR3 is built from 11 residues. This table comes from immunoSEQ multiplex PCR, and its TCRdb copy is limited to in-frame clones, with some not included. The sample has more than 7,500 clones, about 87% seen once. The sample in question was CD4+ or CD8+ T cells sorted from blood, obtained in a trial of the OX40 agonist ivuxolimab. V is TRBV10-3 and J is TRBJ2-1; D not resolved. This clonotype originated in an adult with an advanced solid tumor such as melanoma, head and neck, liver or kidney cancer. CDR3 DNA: TGTGCCATCAGCTCCTACAATGAGCAGTTCTTC. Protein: CAISSYNEQFF.